Presented here are 10 T cell receptor beta chains from one specimen sequenced in a study of tumor-infiltrating lymphocytes in localized non-small cell lung cancer. The method was immunoSEQ multiplex PCR; TCRdb's version includes in-frame clones alone and lacks a portion of them. Of roughly 7,200 clones listed, 60% to 80% are singletons. The specimen sequenced was uninvolved lung tissue not adjacent to the tumor. The receptors shown here come from a human donor with non-small cell lung cancer.

The chain uses TRBV4-3 and TRBJ2-7; D is tentatively TRBD1 or TRBD2 (5 bases each). The CDR3 extends over 16 amino acids. Per the germline V gene, CDR1 is LGHNA and CDR2 is YSLEER. Between the trimmed V and J ends, which lost 0 bases and 0 bases, there was a span of 12 bases. The CDR3 sequence: CASSQDYPGTSYEQYF. CDR3 coding DNA: TGCGCCAGCAGCCAAGATTATCCAGGGACCTCCTACGAGCAGTACTTC.

This clone was observed a few times. V and J are TRBV30 and TRBJ2-1; maybe TRBD1 (6 bases). Germline CDR1 reads GTSNPN; CDR2 reads SVGIG (reference sequence). This CDR3 has 14 residues. V lost 8 bases and J lost 0, with 14 bases in between. Written as DNA, the CDR3 is TGTGCCCGGGCCCGGACAGTCTCCTACAATGAGCAGTTCTTC. This codes for CARARTVSYNEQFF.

The chain carries TRBV7-8 and TRBJ2-7; D gene ambiguous. CDR1 is SGHVS, CDR2 FQNEAQ, per germline. The V and J ends lost 5 bases and 1 base respectively, with 12 bases between them. The length of the CDR3 is 14 residues. The CDR3 DNA reads as TGTGCCAGCAGCCCCGAACAGAGGTCCTACGAGCAGTACTTC. This sequence encodes CASSPEQRSYEQYF.

The sample holds a few counts of this clone. J is TRBJ2-3 and V is TRBV19; 10 bases are a match to TRBD2. Germline V gives CDR1 LNHDA, CDR2 SQIVND (reference sequence). Trimming took 7 bases from V and 11 from J; bases not matched to a gene: 27. This CDR3 has 19 amino acids. The CDR3 sequence is CASTDRDGSGRAKRGGQYF. The CDR3 DNA follows: TGTGCCAGTACGGACAGGGATGGAAGCGGGAGGGCCAAACGTGGAGGGCAGTATTTT.

This sequence joins TRBV5-1 and TRBJ2-3, with 10 bases matching TRBD1. The CDR3 covers 16 residues. V dropped 4 bases and J dropped 1; count of bases not matched to a gene: 6. From germline, CDR1 is SGHRS and CDR2 YFSETQ. As DNA, the CDR3 is TGCGCCAGCAGCCCACCCGGGACAGGGGGCACAGATACGCAGTATTTT. Translation gives CASSPPGTGGTDTQYF.

This chain connects TRBV6-1 to TRBJ2-6; TRBD1 agrees at 7 bases. V shed 3 bases and J 0 bases; nucleotides not matched to a gene: 8. The CDR3 extends over 18 amino acids. CDR1 is MNHNS, CDR2 SASEGT, per germline. This CDR3 is CASSDKGAQVSGANVLTF. The DNA of the CDR3 is TGTGCCAGCAGTGACAAGGGGGCGCAGGTCTCTGGGGCCAACGTCCTGACTTTC.

The V gene is TRBV5-5, the J gene TRBJ1-1; the D is unclear. V was pared by 0 bases and J by 6 bases, with 6 bases between. The CDR3 has 12 residues. Germline V gives CDR1 SGHKS, CDR2 YYEKEE (reference sequence). CDR3 sequence (DNA): TGTGCCAGCAGCTTGGAAAAAGCTGAAGCTTTCTTT. Its protein is CASSLEKAEAFF.

The chain has TRBV5-6 and TRBJ2-7, with D perhaps being TRBD1 or TRBD2 (6 bases each). The germline gives CDR1 SGHDT, CDR2 YYEEEE. The germline V and J ends were trimmed by 6 bases and 6 bases, with 10 bases remaining between them. The CDR3 is 11 amino acids. CDR3 region: CASTEGGEQYF. Written as DNA, the CDR3 is TGTGCCAGCACCGAGGGGGGCGAGCAGTACTTC.

V is TRBV2 and J is TRBJ2-7; 11 bases are a match to TRBD1. The CDR3 contains 13 residues. Germline CDR1 SNHLY, CDR2 FYNNEI. Losses at the gene ends were 5 bases for V and 8 bases for J; bases not matched to a gene: 5. This chain's CDR3 is CASSPGQGAQQYF. CDR3 bases: TGTGCCAGCAGTCCTGGACAGGGGGCCCAGCAGTACTTC.

V usage is TRBV7-3 and J usage is TRBJ2-2, with D unclear. V was cut by 4 bases and J by 8 bases, with 8 bases left in between. The CDR3 runs 12 residues. Germline V gives CDR1 SGHTA, CDR2 FQGTGA. The CDR3 coding sequence is TGTGCCAGCAGCTCCCAAAGGGGGGAGCTGTTTTTT. Its translation is CASSSQRGELFF.